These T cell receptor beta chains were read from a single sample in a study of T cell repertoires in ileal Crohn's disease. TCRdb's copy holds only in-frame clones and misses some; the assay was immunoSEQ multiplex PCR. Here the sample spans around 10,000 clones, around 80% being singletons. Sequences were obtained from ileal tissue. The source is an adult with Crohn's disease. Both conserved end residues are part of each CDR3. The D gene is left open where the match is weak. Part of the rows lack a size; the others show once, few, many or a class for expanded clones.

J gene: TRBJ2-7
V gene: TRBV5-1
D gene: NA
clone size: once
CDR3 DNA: TGCGCCAGCAGCCTGGTTATTAGCTCCTACGAGCAGTACTTC
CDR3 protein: CASSLVISSYEQYF

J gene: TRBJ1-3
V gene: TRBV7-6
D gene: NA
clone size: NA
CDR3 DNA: TGTGCCACCCAACCCAGTCCGAACTCTGGAAACACCATATATTTT
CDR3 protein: CATQPSPNSGNTIYF

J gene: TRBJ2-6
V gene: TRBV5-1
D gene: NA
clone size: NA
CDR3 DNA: TGCGCCAGCAGCCGGCAGTACACAGGGTCCCCTGGGGCCAACGTCCTGACTTTC
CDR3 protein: CASSRQYTGSPGANVLTF

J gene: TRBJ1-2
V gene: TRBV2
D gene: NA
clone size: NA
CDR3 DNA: TGTGCCAGCAGTGAGAGAGGTTCCTCCTATGGCTACACCTTC
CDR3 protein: CASSERGSSYGYTF

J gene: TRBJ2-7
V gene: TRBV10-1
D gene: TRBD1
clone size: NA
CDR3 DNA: TGCGCCAGCAGTCCGGACAGGGGCGAGCAGTACTTC
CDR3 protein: CASSPDRGEQYF

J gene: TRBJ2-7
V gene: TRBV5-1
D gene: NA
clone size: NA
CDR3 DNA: TGCGCCAGCAGCTCCGAGGGCGCCTACGAGCAGTACTTC
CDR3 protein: CASSSEGAYEQYF

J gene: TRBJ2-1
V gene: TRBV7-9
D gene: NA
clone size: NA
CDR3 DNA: TGTGCCAGCAGCTCAGCGACTAGGCCCCCCTACAATGAGCAGTTCTTC
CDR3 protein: CASSSATRPPYNEQFF

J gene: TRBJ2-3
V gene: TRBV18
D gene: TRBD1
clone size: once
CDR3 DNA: TGTGCCAGCTCACCCGGGACAGGGGGGGATACGCAGTATTTT
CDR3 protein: CASSPGTGGDTQYF

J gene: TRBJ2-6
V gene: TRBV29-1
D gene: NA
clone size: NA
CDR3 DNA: TGCAGCGTTGTAGGGGGTTCTCCCTCCGGGGCCAACGTCCTGACTTTC
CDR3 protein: CSVVGGSPSGANVLTF

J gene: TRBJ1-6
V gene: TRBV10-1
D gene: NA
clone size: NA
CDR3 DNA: TGCGCCAGCAGTGAGTCGAGGAGGGTAAATTCACCCCTCCACTTT
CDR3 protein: CASSESRRVNSPLHF

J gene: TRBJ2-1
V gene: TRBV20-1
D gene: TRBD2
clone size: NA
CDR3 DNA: TGCAGGGCGGGGGGTAACGAGCAGTTCTTC
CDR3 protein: CRAGGNEQFF

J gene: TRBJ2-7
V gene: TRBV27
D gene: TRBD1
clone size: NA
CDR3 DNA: TGTGCCAGCAGTTTATCCCGACAGGGACACGAGTACTTC
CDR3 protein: CASSLSRQGHEYF

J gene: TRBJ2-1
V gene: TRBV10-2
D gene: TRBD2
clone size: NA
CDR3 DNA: TGCGCCAGCACCGGACTAGCGGTCTACAATGAGCAGTTCTTC
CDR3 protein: CASTGLAVYNEQFF

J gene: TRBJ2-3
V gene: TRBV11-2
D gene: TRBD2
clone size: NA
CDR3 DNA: TGTGCCAGCAGCTTAGGTGCCGGGAGGACAGATACGCAGTATTTT
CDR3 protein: CASSLGAGRTDTQYF

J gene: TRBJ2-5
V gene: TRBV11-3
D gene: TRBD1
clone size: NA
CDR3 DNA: TGTGCCAGCAGCCTCGGGACAGGGCTGCAAGAGACCCAGTACTTC
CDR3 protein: CASSLGTGLQETQYF

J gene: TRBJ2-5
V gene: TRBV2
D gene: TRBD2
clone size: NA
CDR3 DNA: TGTGCCAGCAGTGAGGCGGGAGTGCGGGAGACCCAGTACTTC
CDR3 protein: CASSEAGVRETQYF

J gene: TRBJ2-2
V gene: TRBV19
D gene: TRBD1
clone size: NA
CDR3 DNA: TGTGCCAGTAGGGGACAGGGGGAGTCGGGCGGGGAGCTGTTTTTT
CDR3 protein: CASRGQGESGGELFF

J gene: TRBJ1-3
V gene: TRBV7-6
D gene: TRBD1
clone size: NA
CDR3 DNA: TGTGCCAGCAGCTTAGTTAGGACAGGGGACTCTGGAAACACCATATATTTT
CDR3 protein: CASSLVRTGDSGNTIYF

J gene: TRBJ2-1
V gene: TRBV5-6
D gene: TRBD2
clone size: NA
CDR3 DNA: TGTGCCAGCAGCTTCTACTCACGGGGGGCCTACAATGAGCAGTTCTTC
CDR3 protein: CASSFYSRGAYNEQFF

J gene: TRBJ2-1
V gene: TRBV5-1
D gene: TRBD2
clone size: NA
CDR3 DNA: TGCGCCAGCAGCATCTCTAGCGGGAAAGGCAATGAGCAGTTCTTC
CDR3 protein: CASSISSGKGNEQFF

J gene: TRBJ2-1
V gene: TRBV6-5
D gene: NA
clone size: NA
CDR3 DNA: TGTGCCAGGCCGGAGTGGCGCAATGAGCAGTTCTTC
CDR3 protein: CARPEWRNEQFF

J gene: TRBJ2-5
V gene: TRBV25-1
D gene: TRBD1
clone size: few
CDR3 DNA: TGTGCCAGCAGTGAACGGGACAGTAGGTTGGTGGCCCAGTACTTC
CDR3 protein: CASSERDSRLVAQYF

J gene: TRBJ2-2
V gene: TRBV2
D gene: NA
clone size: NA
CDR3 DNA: TGTGCCAGCAATCCCGGGGGGCCCGGGGAGCTGTTTTTT
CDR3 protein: CASNPGGPGELFF

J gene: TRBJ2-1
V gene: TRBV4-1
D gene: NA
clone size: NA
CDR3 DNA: TGCGCCAGCAGTCTTCTCCGCGGCAATGAGCAGTTCTTC
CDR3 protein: CASSLLRGNEQFF

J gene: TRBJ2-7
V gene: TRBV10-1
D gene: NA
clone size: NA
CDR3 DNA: TGCGCCAGCAGTGAGAGCAGGGCGGCTTACGAGCAGTACTTC
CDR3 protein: CASSESRAAYEQYF

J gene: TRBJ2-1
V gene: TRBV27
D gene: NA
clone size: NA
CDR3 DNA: TGTGCCAGCAGTCATAGCGTCAATGAGCAGTTCTTC
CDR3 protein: CASSHSVNEQFF

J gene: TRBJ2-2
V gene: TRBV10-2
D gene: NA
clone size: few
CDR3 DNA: TGCGCCAGCAGTATGGGACTGGTAAACACCGGGGAGCTGTTTTTT
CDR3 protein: CASSMGLVNTGELFF

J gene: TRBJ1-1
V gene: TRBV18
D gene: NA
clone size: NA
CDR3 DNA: TGTGCCAGCTCACCAGATCTAGCAGCAGGAGGCACTGAAGCTTTCTTT
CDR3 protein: CASSPDLAAGGTEAFF

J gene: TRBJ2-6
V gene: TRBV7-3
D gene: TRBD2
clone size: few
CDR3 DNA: TGTGCCAGCAGTCTTAAGGCCATCCCTTCGGCGGGAGGGCCTGGGGCCAACGTCCTGACTTTC
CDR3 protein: CASSLKAIPSAGGPGANVLTF

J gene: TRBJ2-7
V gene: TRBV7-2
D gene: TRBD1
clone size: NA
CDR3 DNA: TGTGCCAGCAGCCGGGGGACAGGGGGCTACGAGCAGTACTTC
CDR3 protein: CASSRGTGGYEQYF

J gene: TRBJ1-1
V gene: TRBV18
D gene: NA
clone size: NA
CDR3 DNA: TGTGCCAGCTCACCACGGGGGACAAACACTGAAGCTTTCTTT
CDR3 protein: CASSPRGTNTEAFF

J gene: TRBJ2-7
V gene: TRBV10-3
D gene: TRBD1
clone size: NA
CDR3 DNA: TGTGCCATCAGTGGGACAGGCTCCTCCTACGAGCAGTACTTC
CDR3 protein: CAISGTGSSYEQYF

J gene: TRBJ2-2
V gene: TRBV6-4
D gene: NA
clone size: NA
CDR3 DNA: TGTGCCAGCAGTCCTTACACGAACACCGGGGAGCTGTTTTTT
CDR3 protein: CASSPYTNTGELFF

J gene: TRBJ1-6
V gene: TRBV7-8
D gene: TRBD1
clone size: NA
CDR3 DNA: TGTGCCAGCAGCCCGAGGGACAGGGATCTTGGGGCCTCCTATAATTCACCCCTCCACTTT
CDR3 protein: CASSPRDRDLGASYNSPLHF

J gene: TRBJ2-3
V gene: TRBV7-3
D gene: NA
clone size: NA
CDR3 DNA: TGTGCCAGCAGCTTACGGGGGAGCACAGATACGCAGTATTTT
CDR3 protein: CASSLRGSTDTQYF

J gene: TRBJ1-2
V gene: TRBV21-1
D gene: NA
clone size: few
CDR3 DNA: TGTGCCAGCAGCCCTTGGATCCAACTACCGTCAAACTATGGCTACACCTTC
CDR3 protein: CASSPWIQLPSNYGYTF

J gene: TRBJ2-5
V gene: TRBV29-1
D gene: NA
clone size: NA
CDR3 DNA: TGCAGCGCCTACAGTATTCAAGAGACCCAGTACTTC
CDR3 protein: CSAYSIQETQYF

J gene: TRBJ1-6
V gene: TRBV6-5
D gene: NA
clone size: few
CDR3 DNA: TGTGCCAGCAGCCGGGGGGCCATGAGGACACCCCTCCACTTT
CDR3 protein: CASSRGAMRTPLHF

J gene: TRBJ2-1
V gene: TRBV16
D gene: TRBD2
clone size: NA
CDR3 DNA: TGTGCCAGCAGCCTAGGGACTAGCGGACTATACAATGAGCAGTTCTTC
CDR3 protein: CASSLGTSGLYNEQFF

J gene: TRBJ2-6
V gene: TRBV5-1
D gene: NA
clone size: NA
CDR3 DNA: TGCGCCAGCAGCTATCGGACAGCTGGGGCCAACGTCCTGACTTTC
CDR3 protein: CASSYRTAGANVLTF

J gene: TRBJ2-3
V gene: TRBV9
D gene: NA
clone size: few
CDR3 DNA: TGTGCCAGCAGCGTAGTATCAGGAGATACGCAGTATTTT
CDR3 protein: CASSVVSGDTQYF

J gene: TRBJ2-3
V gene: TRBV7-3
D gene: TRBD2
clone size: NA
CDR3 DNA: TGTGCCAGCAGCTTAAGGGCTAGCGGGAGTGATACGCAGTATTTT
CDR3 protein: CASSLRASGSDTQYF

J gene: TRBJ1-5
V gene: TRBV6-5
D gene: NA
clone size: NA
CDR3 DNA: TGTGCCAGCAGCTCAGACAGAGACCAGCCCCAGCATTTT
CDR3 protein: CASSSDRDQPQHF

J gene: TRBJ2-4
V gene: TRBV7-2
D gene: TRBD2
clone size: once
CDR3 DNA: TGTGCCAGCAGCCGGCTGGGTGGGGCGGGAGACCGGATTCAGTACTTC
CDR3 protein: CASSRLGGAGDRIQYF

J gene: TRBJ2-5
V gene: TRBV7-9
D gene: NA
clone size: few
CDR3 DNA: TGTGCCAGCAGCCGGGGGGAGACCCAGTACTTC
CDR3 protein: CASSRGETQYF